The clone carrying this T cell receptor (beta chain) was observed once. Its antigen remains unidentified. The PCR contained 60 Vbeta and 13 Jbeta primers. Here immunoSEQ multiplex PCR was the method, and the copy in TCRdb shows in-frame clones only, minus some. There are around 170,000 clones in the sample; roughly 80% occur only once, and 6.3% lies in the top ten. The CDR3 has 15 residues. V was pared by 4 bases and J by 0 bases, with 13 bases between. Germline V gene lookup returns CDR1 MGHRA and CDR2 YSYEKL. These data come from a study of cytomegalovirus exposure and HLA in healthy donors. General observations from the study: In a later analysis, TCR association rates varied by HLA locus: DRB1 most, HLA-C fewest. Beyond CMV serostatus, there was no information to go on about immune exposure.

The TCR was taken from a middle-aged man in good health and CMV-seropositive. Sequencing was done on a sample of PBMCs. The rearrangement uses TRBV4-1 and TRBJ2-7; tentatively, D is TRBD2 (5 bases). The CDR3 sequence: CASSLTGWSSYEQYF. CDR3 DNA: TGCGCCAGCAGCCTCACGGGGTGGAGCTCCTACGAGCAGTACTTC.